This T cell receptor beta chain was identified in a study of identical twins. This clonotype was counted ten times or more. TCRdb itself ran the 5' RACE reads through MiXCR, one entry per CDR3 protein. The data show a few hundred thousand distinct CDR3 sequences, roughly 9.5% seen once. Germline CDR1 is SQVTM and CDR2 is ANQGSEA. CDR3 size: 12 residues. J gave up 6 bases and V 7 bases, and 5 bases lay outside the gene matches. These data were also filed under a second study, of yellow fever vaccine responses in identical twins.

This receptor was obtained from a woman aged 18-30 years in good health. Sequencing used PBMCs. The rearrangement uses TRBV29-1 and TRBJ1-2, with TRBD1 matching over 10 bases. The CDR3 loop is CSATGTGDGYTF. DNA of the CDR3: TGCAGCGCAACCGGGACAGGGGATGGCTACACCTTC.